The clone carrying this T cell receptor (beta chain) was seen only a few times. The sample belongs to a study of blood T cell repertoires in COVID-19. From germline, CDR1 is LNHNV and CDR2 YYDKDF (reference sequence). The CDR3 runs to 16 residues. The V segment lost 2 bases and the J segment 7 bases; nucleotides outside the gene matches: 6. TCRdb's table, derived via immunoSEQ multiplex PCR, lists solely in-frame clones and lacks some. The table has 150,000 to 200,000 clones, around 87% seen once. The chain links TRBV15 to TRBJ1-6; 9 bases are a match to TRBD1. The receptor's source is a man between 18 and 35 years old with active or convalescent COVID-19. The sequenced material came from peripheral blood. The CDR3 is CATSRPGQGTNSPLHF. The CDR3 bases are TGTGCCACCAGCAGACCAGGACAGGGGACGAATTCACCCCTCCACTTT. Full variable domain (missing parts from reference TRBV15 and TRBJ1-6): DAMVIQNPRYQVTQFGKPVTLSCSQTLNHNVMYWYQQKSSQAPKLLFHYYDKDFNNEADTPDNFQSRRPNTSFCFLDIRSPGLGDTAMYLCATSRPGQGTNSPLHFGNGTRLTVT.